These 13 T cell receptor beta chains were sequenced from one sample in a study of blood T cell repertoires in COVID-19. Generated by immunoSEQ multiplex PCR, the TCRdb table keeps only in-frame clones and is missing some. The sample records 250,000 to 300,000 clones, roughly 90% being singletons. Sequenced sample: peripheral blood. These receptors originate from a woman in her 30s with COVID-19, enrolled during active disease.

The V gene is TRBV27, the J gene TRBJ1-1, with 7 nucleotides matching TRBD1. Germline CDR1 reads MNHEY; CDR2 reads SMNVEV (reference sequence). This CDR3 comprises 16 residues. Germline trimming cut 2 bases from V and 4 bases from J; bases unmatched to any gene: 10. CDR3 in DNA: TGTGCCAGCAGTTTAATACCGGGATACAGGGGCACTGAAGCTTTCTTT. This encodes CASSLIPGYRGTEAFF.

The V and J genes are TRBV6-5 and TRBJ2-2, with 10 bases aligning to TRBD1. Trimming cost V 8 bases and J 6 bases; bases outside gene matches: 6. Looked up from germline, CDR1 is MNHEY and CDR2 is SVGAGI. The CDR3 contains 14 residues. Written as DNA, the CDR3 is TGTGCCAGCGACCGGACAGGGGGTTCCGGGGAGCTGTTTTTT. It codes for CASDRTGGSGELFF.

This chain links TRBV18 with TRBJ2-7; D perhaps matches TRBD2 (7 bases). Germline CDR1 is KGHSH and CDR2 is LQKENI. Trimming removed 4 bases from V and 4 bases from J, with 17 bases in between. CDR3 size: 15 residues. The CDR3 here is CASSRGGGALYEQYF. The DNA of the CDR3 is TGTGCCAGCTCACGTGGGGGGGGCGCTTTATACGAGCAGTACTTC.

This sequence joins TRBV11-2 and TRBJ2-5; a weak D match, TRBD2 (6 bases). CDR3 size: 18 residues. Germline CDR1 is SGHAT and CDR2 is FQNNGV. The V gene lost 0 bases and the J gene lost 2 bases, with 19 bases spanning the gap. The CDR3 region is CASSLEGGLPMGQETQYF. The CDR3 DNA reads as TGTGCCAGCAGCTTAGAGGGGGGACTCCCTATGGGGCAAGAGACCCAGTACTTC.

The chain has TRBV29-1 and TRBJ2-7; TRBD1 agrees at 7 bases. The V and J ends lost 7 bases and 4 bases, in that order; junction bases with no gene match: 7. The CDR3 runs 12 residues. Germline V CDR1 and CDR2: SQVTM, ANQGSEA. CDR3 loop: CSALEQGYEQYF. The CDR3 DNA reads as TGCAGCGCTCTTGAACAGGGGTACGAGCAGTACTTC.

This clone has only one observation. V gene TRBV7-9 combines with J gene TRBJ1-1, with D unresolved. This CDR3 is built from 12 residues. The ends were cut back, 3 bases at V and 2 bases at J, with 4 bases in the middle. Germline-derived CDR1 and CDR2 are SEHNR and FQNEAQ (reference sequence). As DNA, the CDR3 is TGTGCCAGCAGCTTTTATAACACTGAAGCTTTCTTT. Its protein is CASSFYNTEAFF.

The chain uses TRBV20-1 and TRBJ2-7; 9 bases are shared with TRBD1. Germline lookup yields CDR1 DFQATT and CDR2 SNEGSKA (reference sequence). The CDR3 sequence is 10 residues long. V trimming: 6 bases; J trimming: 10 bases; junction bases outside the gene matches: 4. The CDR3 nucleotides are TGCAGTGCCTGGGACAGGGACCAGTACTTC. Translated, it gives CSAWDRDQYF.

This clone was recorded once. This chain connects TRBV6-2 or TRBV6-3 to TRBJ2-7; 7 nucleotides align to TRBD1. The CDR3 has 16 residues. Germline CDR1 is MNHEY and CDR2 is SVGEGT. V was pared by 0 bases and J by 0 bases, with 5 bases of the junction left unmatched. CDR3: CASSYSDRKYSYEQYF. CDR3 nucleotide sequence: TGTGCCAGCAGTTACTCGGACAGGAAATACTCCTACGAGCAGTACTTC.

The rearrangement links TRBV19 to TRBJ2-6, with 7 bases aligning to TRBD1. In germline, CDR1 is LNHDA, CDR2 SQIVND (reference sequence). J was trimmed by 0 bases and V by 11 bases; bases with no gene match: 7. The CDR3 runs to 15 residues. CDR3 nucleotide sequence: TGTGCCGGCCGGGACAGCAGCTCTGGGGCCAACGTCCTGACTTTC. This encodes CAGRDSSSGANVLTF.

The V call is TRBV4-1, the J call TRBJ2-7, with D unresolved. The germline V and J ends were trimmed by 6 bases and 6 bases, with 15 bases remaining between them. The germline CDR1 and CDR2 sequences are MGHRA and YSYEKL. The CDR3 loop spans 13 amino acids. The CDR3 spells CASRASEAAEQYF. The DNA of the CDR3 is TGCGCCAGCAGGGCTAGTGAGGCGGCCGAGCAGTACTTC.

The V gene is TRBV2, the J gene TRBJ1-3, with 9 nucleotides matching TRBD1. The trim removed 1 base at V and 0 bases at J, leaving 10 bases unmatched. This CDR3 comprises 19 residues. Germline CDR1 reads SNHLY; CDR2 reads FYNNEI. The CDR3 DNA reads TGTGCCAGCAGTGAAGGGTTTGCCGGACAGGGGTTCTCTGGAAACACCATATATTTT. Translated: CASSEGFAGQGFSGNTIYF.

This clone appeared a single time. V usage is TRBV19 and J usage is TRBJ1-1, with unresolved D. Germline lookup yields CDR1 LNHDA and CDR2 SQIVND (reference sequence). The length of the CDR3 is 13 residues. Trimming removed 0 bases from V and 7 bases from J, with 9 bases in between. CDR3 sequence reads: CASSIDVPGEAFF. The CDR3 DNA sequence: TGTGCCAGTAGTATAGATGTACCCGGTGAAGCTTTCTTT.

The gene calls are TRBV11-2 and TRBJ2-7, with 7 bases aligning to TRBD2. V shed 8 bases and J 0 bases; nucleotides not matched to a gene: 7. Germline values: CDR1 SGHAT, CDR2 FQNNGV. The CDR3 extends over 14 amino acids. CDR3 DNA: TGTGCCAGCTCGTGGGGGGGGAGCTCCTACGAGCAGTACTTC. Its translation: CASSWGGSSYEQYF.